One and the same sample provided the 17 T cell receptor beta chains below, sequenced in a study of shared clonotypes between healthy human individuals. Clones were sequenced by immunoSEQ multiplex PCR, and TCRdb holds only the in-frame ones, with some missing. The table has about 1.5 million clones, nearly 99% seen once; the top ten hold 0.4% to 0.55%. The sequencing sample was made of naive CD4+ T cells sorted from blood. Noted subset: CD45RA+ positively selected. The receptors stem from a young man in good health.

The CDR3, as DNA: TGTGCCAGCACCAAGCGGGGGAACACTGAAGCTTTCTTT. Its translation: CASTKRGNTEAFF. This chain links TRBV6-5 with TRBJ1-1, with D unresolved. This CDR3 has 13 amino acids. The ends were cut back, 7 bases at V and 1 base at J, with 10 bases in the middle. Germline CDR1 reads MNHEY; CDR2 reads SVGAGI.

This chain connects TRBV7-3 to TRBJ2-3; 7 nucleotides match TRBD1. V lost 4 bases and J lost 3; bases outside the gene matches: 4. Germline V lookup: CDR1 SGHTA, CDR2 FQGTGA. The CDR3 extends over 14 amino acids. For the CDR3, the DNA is TGTGCCAGCAGCTACCGGGACAGTACAGATACGCAGTATTTT. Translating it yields CASSYRDSTDTQYF.

The CDR3 nucleotides are TGTGCCAGTGCCCCCTTGACAGGGGGCCCAGGCGAGCAGTACTTC. Its protein is CASAPLTGGPGEQYF. This chain connects TRBV2 to TRBJ2-7; 10 bases line up with TRBD1. The CDR3 is 15 amino acids. Unmatched junction bases numbered 14, after V lost 9 bases and J lost 6 bases. Germline V lookup: CDR1 SNHLY, CDR2 FYNNEI.

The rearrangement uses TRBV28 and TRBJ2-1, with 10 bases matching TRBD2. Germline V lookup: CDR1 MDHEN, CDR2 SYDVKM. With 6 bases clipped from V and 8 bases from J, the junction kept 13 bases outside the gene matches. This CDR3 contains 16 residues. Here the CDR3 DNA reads TGTGCCAGCAGCCCCGGGACTAGCGCAAGGTGGGATGAGCAGTTCTTC. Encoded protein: CASSPGTSARWDEQFF.

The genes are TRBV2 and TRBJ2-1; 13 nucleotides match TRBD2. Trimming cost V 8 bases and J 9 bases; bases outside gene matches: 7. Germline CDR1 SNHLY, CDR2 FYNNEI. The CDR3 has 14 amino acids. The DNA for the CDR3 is TGTGCCAGCTCACTAGCGGGAGGGAGTATTGAGCAGTTCTTC. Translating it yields CASSLAGGSIEQFF.

The CDR3 spells CASSQVAVSNYGYTF. The CDR3 DNA sequence: TGCGCCAGCAGCCAGGTGGCAGTCTCTAACTATGGCTACACCTTC. V usage is TRBV4-3 and J usage is TRBJ1-2; no clear D. The CDR3 is 15 residues long. V was shortened by 3 bases and J by 0 bases, with 11 bases between the two germline ends. Germline V gives CDR1 LGHNA, CDR2 YSLEER.

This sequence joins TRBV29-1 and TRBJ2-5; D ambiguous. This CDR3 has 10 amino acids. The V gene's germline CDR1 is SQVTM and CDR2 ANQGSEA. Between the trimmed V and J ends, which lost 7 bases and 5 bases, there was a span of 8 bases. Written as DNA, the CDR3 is TGCAGCGCCAAGTTCGAGACCCAGTACTTC. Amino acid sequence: CSAKFETQYF.

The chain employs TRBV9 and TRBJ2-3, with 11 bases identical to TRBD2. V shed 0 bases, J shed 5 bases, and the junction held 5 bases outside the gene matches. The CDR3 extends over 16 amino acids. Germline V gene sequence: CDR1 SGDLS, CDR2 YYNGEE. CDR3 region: CASSVEQGLAGDTQYF. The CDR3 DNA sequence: TGTGCCAGCAGCGTAGAACAAGGACTAGCGGGAGATACGCAGTATTTT.

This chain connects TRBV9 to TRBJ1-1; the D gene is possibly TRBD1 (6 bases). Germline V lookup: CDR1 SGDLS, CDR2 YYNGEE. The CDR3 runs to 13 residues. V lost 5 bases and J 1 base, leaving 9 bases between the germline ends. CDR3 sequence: CASSTQGNTEAFF. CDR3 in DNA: TGTGCCAGCAGTACACAGGGGAACACTGAAGCTTTCTTT.

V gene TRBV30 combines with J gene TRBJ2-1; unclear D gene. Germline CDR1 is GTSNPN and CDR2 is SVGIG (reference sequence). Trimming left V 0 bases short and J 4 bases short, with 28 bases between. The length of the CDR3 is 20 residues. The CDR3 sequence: CAWSVLGLVSQGKVYNEQFF. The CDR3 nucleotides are TGTGCCTGGAGTGTTTTGGGCCTAGTGTCACAAGGCAAGGTTTACAATGAGCAGTTCTTC.

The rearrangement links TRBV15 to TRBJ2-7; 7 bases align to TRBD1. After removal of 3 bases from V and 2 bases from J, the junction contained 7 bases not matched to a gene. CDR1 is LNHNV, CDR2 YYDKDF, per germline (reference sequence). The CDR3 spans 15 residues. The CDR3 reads CATSSLTGDTYEQYF. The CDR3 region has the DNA TGTGCCACCAGCAGCCTAACAGGGGACACCTACGAGCAGTACTTC.

CDR3 region: CASRHRDRDHEQYF. The CDR3 DNA follows: TGTGCCAGCAGACACCGGGACAGGGATCACGAGCAGTACTTC. The rearrangement joins TRBV11-2 to TRBJ2-7, with 9 bases that match TRBD1. The CDR3 runs to 14 residues. V lost 6 bases and J lost 5; bases outside the gene matches: 8. Germline CDR1 SGHAT, CDR2 FQNNGV.

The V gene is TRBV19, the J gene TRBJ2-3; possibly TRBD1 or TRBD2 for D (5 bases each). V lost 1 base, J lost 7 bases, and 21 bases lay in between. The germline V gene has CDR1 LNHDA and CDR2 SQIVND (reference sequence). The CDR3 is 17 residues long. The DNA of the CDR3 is TGTGCCAGTAGTATAGGGGGAGTCCCGGGACCTGGAAATACGCAGTATTTT. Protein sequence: CASSIGGVPGPGNTQYF.

CDR3 in amino acids: CASSPGQGGLLYNEQFF. The CDR3 nucleotides read TGCGCCAGCAGCCCCGGACAGGGGGGACTCCTTTACAATGAGCAGTTCTTC. The chain combines TRBV4-3 with TRBJ2-1; 10 bases agree with TRBD1. This CDR3 has 17 residues. Germline V CDR1 and CDR2: LGHNA, YSLEER. V lost 4 bases to trimming and J lost 4 bases; unmatched junction nucleotides: 10.

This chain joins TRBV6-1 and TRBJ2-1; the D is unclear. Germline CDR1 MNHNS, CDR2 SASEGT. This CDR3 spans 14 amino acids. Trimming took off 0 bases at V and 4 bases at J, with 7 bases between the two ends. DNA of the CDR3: TGTGCCAGCAGTGAAGCGGGGAAATACAATGAGCAGTTCTTC. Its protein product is CASSEAGKYNEQFF.

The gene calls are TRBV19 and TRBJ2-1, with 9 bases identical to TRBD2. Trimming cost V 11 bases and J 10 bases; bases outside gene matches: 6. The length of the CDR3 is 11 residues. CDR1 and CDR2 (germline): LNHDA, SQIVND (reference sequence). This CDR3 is CARGREGEQFF. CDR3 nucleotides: TGTGCCCGGGGGCGGGAGGGGGAGCAGTTCTTC.

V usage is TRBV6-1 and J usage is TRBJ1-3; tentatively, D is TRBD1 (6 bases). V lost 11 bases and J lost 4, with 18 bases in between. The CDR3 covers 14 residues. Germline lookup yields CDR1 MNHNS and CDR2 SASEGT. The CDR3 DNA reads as TGTGCCTCTGAACCGGGACATTCGGGAAACACCATATATTTT. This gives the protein CASEPGHSGNTIYF.